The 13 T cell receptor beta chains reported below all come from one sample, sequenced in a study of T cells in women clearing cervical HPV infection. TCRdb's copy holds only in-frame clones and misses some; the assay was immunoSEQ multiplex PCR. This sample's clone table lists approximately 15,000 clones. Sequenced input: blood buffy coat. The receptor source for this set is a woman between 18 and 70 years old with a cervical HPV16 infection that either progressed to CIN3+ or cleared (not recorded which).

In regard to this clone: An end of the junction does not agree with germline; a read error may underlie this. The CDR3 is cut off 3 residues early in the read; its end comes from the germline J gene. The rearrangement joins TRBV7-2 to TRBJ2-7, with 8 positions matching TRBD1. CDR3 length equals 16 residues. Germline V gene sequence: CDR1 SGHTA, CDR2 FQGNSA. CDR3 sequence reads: CASSVALQGAPYEQYF. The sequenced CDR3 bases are TGTGCCAGCAGCGTAGCCCTCCAGGGGGCCCCCTACGAG.

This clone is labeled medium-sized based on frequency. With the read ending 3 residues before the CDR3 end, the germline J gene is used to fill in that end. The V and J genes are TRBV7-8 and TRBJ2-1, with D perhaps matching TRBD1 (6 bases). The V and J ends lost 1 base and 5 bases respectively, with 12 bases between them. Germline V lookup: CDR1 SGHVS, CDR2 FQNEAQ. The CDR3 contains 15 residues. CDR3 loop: CASSLGLDSNNEQFF. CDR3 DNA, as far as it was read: TGTGCCAGCAGCTTAGGTCTGGACAGTAACAATGAG.

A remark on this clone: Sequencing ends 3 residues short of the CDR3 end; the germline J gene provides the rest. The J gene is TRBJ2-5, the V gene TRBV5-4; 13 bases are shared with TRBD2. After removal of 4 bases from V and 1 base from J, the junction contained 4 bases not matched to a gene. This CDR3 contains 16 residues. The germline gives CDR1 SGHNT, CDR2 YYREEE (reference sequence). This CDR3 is CASSSTSGGAQETQYF. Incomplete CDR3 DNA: TGTGCCAGCAGCAGTACTAGCGGGGGGGCCCAAGAGACC.

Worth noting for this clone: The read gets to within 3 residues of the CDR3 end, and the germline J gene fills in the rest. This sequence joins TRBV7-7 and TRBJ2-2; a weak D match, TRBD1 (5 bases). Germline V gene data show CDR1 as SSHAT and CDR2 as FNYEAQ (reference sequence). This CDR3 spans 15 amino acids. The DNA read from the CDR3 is TGTGCCAGCAGCTCTACTTCAGGGAATAATGAAAAG. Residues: CASSSTSGNNEK. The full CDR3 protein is CASSSTSGNNEKLFF.

The CDR3 sequence is CSARDLGTGGEKLFF. The part of the CDR3 DNA that was read is TGCAGTGCTAGAGATCTCGGGACAGGGGGTGAAAAG. The rearrangement joins TRBV20-1 to TRBJ2-2, with 11 positions matching TRBD1. The read terminates 3 residues before the CDR3 end, so the remaining end is supplied by the germline J gene. The CDR3 sequence is 15 residues long. Looked up from germline, CDR1 is DFQATT and CDR2 is SNEGSKA (reference sequence).

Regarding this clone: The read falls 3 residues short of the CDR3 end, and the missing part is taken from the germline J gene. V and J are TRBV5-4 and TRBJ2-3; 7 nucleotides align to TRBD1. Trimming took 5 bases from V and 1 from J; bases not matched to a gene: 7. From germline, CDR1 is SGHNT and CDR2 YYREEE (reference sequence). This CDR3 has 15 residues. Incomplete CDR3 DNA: TGTGCCAGCAGGACAGGGCTCTATGGCACAGATACG. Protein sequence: CASRTGLYGTDT. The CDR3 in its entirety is CASRTGLYGTDTQYF.

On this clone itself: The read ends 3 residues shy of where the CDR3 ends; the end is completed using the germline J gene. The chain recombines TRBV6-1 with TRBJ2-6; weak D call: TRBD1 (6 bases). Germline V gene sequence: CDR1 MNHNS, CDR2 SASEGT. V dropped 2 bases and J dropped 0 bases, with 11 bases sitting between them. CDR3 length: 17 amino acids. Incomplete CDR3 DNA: TGTGCCAGCAGTGAATCTGGGGGCTCCTCTGGGGCCAACGTC. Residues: CASSESGGSSGANV. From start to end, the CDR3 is CASSESGGSSGANVLTF.

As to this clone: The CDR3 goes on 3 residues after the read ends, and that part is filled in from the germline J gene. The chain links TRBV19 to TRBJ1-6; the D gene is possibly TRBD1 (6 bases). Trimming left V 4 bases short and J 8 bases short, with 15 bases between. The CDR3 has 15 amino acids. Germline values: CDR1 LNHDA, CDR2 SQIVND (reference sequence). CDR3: CASSRQAARDSPLHF. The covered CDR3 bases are TGTGCCAGTAGTAGACAGGCGGCCAGGGATTCACCC.

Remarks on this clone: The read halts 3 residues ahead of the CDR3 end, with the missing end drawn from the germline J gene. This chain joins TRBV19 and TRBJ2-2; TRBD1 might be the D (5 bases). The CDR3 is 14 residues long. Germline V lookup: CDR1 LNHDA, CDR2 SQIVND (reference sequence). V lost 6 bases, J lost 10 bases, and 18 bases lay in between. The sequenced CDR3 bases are TGTGCCAGTAGGGGGCAGGGCTATTCCGAGGAG. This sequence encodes CASRGQGYSEE. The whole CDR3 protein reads CASRGQGYSEELFF.

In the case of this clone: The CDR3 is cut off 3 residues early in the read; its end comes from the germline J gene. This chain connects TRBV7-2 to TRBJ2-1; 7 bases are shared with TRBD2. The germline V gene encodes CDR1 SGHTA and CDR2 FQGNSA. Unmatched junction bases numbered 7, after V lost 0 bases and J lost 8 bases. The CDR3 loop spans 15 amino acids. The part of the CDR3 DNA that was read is TGTGCCAGCAGCTTAGCGGGGACTAAAGGGGATGAG. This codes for CASSLAGTKGDE. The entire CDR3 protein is CASSLAGTKGDEQFF.

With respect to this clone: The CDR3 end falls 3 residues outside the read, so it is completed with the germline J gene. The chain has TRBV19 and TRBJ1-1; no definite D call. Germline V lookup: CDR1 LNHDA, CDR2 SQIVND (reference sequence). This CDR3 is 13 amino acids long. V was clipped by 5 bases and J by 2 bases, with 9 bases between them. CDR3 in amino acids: CASSLVLNTEAFF. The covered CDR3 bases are TGTGCCAGTAGTCTGGTACTCAACACTGAA. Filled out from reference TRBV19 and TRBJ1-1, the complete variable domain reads DGGITQSPKYLFRKEGQNVTLSCEQNLNHDAMYWYRQDPGQGLRLIYYSQIVNDFQKGDIAEGYSVSREKKESFPLTVTSAQKNPTAFYLCASSLVLNTEAFFGQGTRLTVV.

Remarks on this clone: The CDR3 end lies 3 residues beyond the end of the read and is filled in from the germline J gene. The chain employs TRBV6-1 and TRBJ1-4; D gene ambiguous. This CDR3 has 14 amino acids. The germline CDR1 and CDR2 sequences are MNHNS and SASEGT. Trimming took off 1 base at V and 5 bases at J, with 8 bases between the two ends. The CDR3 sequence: CASSEVTGNEKLFF. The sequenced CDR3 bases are TGTGCCAGCAGTGAAGTAACCGGGAATGAAAAA.

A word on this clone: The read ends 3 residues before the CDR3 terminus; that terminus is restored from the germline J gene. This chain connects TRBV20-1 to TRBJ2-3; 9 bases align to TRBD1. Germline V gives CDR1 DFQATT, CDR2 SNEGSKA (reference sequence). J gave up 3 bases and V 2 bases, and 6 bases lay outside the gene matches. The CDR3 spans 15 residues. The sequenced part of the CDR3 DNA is TGCAGTGCTAGAAATATACAGGGGGCGACAGATACG. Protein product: CSARNIQGATDT. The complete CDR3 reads CSARNIQGATDTQYF.